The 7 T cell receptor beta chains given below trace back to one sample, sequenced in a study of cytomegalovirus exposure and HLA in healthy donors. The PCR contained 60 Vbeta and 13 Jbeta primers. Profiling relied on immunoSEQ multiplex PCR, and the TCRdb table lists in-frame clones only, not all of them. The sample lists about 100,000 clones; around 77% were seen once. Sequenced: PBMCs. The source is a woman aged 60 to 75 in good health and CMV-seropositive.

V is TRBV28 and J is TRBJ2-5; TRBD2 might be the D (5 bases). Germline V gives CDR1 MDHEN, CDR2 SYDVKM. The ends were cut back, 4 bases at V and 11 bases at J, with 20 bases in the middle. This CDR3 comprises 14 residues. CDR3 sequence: CASSSEGFLDEQYF. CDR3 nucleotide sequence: TGTGCCAGCAGTTCAGAGGGCTTCTTGGATGAGCAGTACTTC.

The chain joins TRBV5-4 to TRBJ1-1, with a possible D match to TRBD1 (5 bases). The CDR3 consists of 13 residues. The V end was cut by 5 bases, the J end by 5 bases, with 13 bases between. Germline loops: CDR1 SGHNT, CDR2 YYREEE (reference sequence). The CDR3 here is CASSPAGLTEAFF. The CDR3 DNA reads TGTGCCAGCAGTCCGGCGGGGCTGACTGAAGCTTTCTTT.

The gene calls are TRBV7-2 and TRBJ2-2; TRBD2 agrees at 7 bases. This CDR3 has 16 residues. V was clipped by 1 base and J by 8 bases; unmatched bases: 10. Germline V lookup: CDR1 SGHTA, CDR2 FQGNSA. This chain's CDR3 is CASSLVAGVVSGELFF. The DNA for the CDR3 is TGTGCCAGCAGCTTAGTGGCGGGAGTAGTATCGGGGGAGCTGTTTTTT. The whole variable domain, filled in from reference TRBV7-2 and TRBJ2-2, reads GAGVSQSPSNKVTEKGKDVELRCDPISGHTALYWYRQSLGQGLEFLIYFQGNSAPDKSGLPSDRFSAERTGGSVSTLTIQRTQQEDSAVYLCASSLVAGVVSGELFFGEGSRLTVL.

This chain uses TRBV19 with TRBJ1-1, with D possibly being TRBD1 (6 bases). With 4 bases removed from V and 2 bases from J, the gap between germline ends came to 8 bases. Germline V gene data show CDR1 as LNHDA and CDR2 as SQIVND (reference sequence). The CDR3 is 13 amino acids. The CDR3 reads CASSTQGNTEAFF. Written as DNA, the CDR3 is TGTGCCAGTAGTACACAGGGAAACACTGAAGCTTTCTTT.

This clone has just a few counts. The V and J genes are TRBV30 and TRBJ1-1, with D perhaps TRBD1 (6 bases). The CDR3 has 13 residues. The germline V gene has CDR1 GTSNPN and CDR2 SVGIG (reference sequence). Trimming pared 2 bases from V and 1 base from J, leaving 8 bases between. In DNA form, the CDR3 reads TGTGCCTGGAGTAGACAGGAGAACACTGAAGCTTTCTTT. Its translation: CAWSRQENTEAFF. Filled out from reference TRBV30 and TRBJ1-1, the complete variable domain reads SQTIHQWPATLVQPVGSPLSLECTVEGTSNPNLYWYRQAAGRGLQLLFYSVGIGQISSEVPQNLSASRPQDRQFILSSKKLLLSDSGFYLCAWSRQENTEAFFGQGTRLTVV.

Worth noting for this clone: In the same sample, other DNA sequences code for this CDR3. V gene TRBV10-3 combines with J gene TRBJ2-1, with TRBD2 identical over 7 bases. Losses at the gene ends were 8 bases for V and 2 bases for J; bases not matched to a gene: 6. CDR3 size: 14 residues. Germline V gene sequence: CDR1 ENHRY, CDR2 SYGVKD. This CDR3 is CAIRRGVPYNEQFF. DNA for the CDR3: TGTGCCATCCGACGGGGGGTCCCCTACAATGAGCAGTTCTTC.

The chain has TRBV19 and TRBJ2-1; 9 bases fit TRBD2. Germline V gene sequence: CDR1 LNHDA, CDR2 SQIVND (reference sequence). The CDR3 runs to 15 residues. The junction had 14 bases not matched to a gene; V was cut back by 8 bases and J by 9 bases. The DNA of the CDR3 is TGTGCCAGTTCCAAGCGGGAGGCGAGACGGAGTGAGCAGTTCTTC. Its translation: CASSKREARRSEQFF. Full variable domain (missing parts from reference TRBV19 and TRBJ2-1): DGGITQSPKYLFRKEGQNVTLSCEQNLNHDAMYWYRQDPGQGLRLIYYSQIVNDFQKGDIAEGYSVSREKKESFPLTVTSAQKNPTAFYLCASSKREARRSEQFFGPGTRLTVL.